A selection of T cell receptor beta chains follows, all from one sample in a study of pediatric ulcerative colitis. Produced via immunoSEQ multiplex PCR; TCRdb's table is partial and in-frame only. The table has 4,500 to 5,500 clones, about nine tenths seen once. Sequencing input: blood. The receptors were sampled from a boy between 10 and 17 years old with mild ulcerative colitis. Both conserved end residues are part of each CDR3. Each record gives: J gene, D gene, V gene, clone size, CDR3 DNA, CDR3 protein. D genes are given only for firm matches. Clone size is not always given. Where it is, it says once, few, many or a class for expanded clones.

TRBJ1-2 | TRBD1 | TRBV7-3 | NA | TGTGCCAGCAGCCCCGATGGACAGGGAGTTTCTTTCTATGGCTACACCTTC | CASSPDGQGVSFYGYTF
TRBJ2-7 | TRBD1 | TRBV15 | NA | TGTGCCACCAGCAGAGGGACAGGGGGCTCCTACGAGCAGTACTTC | CATSRGTGGSYEQYF
TRBJ2-6 | NA | TRBV9 | NA | TGTGCCAGCAGCGTATCTGCCTCTGGGGCCAACGTCCTGACTTTC | CASSVSASGANVLTF
TRBJ1-2 | NA | TRBV28 | NA | TGTGCCAGCAGTCCGGGACACTATGGCTACACCTTC | CASSPGHYGYTF
TRBJ1-2 | NA | TRBV11-2 | NA | TGTGCCAGCAGCCCCGCCCCGGGAGACTATGGCTACACCTTC | CASSPAPGDYGYTF
TRBJ2-2 | TRBD2 | TRBV11-1 | once | TGTGCCAGCAGCCCCGGTTGGGTAGCGGGAGTAATAGGAACCGGGGAGCTGTTTTTT | CASSPGWVAGVIGTGELFF
TRBJ2-1 | NA | TRBV27 | NA | TGTGCCAGCAGTTCCCTTCTTCTAGCGCGAAGCTCCTACAATGAGCAGTTCTTC | CASSSLLLARSSYNEQFF
TRBJ2-5 | NA | TRBV7-9 | NA | TGTGCCAGCAGCTTAGGGCAGGCCGGGGAGACCCAGTACTTC | CASSLGQAGETQYF
TRBJ2-3 | NA | TRBV7-8 | NA | TGTGCCAGCAGCTTCACGAGGACTAGCACAGATACGCAGTATTTT | CASSFTRTSTDTQYF
TRBJ2-2 | NA | TRBV6-4 | NA | TGTGCCAGCAGTGACGGGGACACCGGGGAGCTGTTTTTT | CASSDGDTGELFF
TRBJ2-5 | NA | TRBV25-1 | NA | TGTGCCAGCAGTGTCTCTCGGTCGCGGGTACCCCAAGAGACCCAGTACTTC | CASSVSRSRVPQETQYF
TRBJ2-7 | NA | TRBV9 | NA | TGTGCCAGCAGCGTAGACCCCCAGGGTTTGGCCTACGAGCAGTACTTC | CASSVDPQGLAYEQYF
TRBJ2-5 | NA | TRBV28 | NA | TGTGCCAGCAGTATCCGGACCGGGAGAGGAGAGACCCAGTACTTC | CASSIRTGRGETQYF
TRBJ1-1 | NA | TRBV29-1 | NA | TGCAGCGTTTTCCAGGCTAGCACTGAAGCTTTCTTT | CSVFQASTEAFF
TRBJ2-5 | NA | TRBV10-3 | NA | TGTGCCATCCTTAAAGAAGAGACCCAGTACTTC | CAILKEETQYF
TRBJ2-7 | TRBD1 | TRBV28 | NA | TGTGCCAGCAGTTCCCGACAGGGCAGCTCCTACGAGCAGTACTTC | CASSSRQGSSYEQYF
TRBJ1-2 | TRBD1 | TRBV28 | NA | TGTGCCAGCAGTTTATTTACCGGGACAGGGGGCGGCTACACCTTC | CASSLFTGTGGGYTF
TRBJ2-1 | TRBD1 | TRBV6-1 | NA | TGTGCCAGCAGTTCCGGGACAGGGACCTACAATGAGCAGTTCTTC | CASSSGTGTYNEQFF
TRBJ1-5 | NA | TRBV28 | NA | TGTGCCAGCACAAGGCGCAATCAGCCCCAGCATTTT | CASTRRNQPQHF
TRBJ2-1 | TRBD2 | TRBV9 | NA | TGTGCCAGCAACGGGGGGATTTCCTACAATGAGCAGTTCTTC | CASNGGISYNEQFF
TRBJ2-7 | TRBD1 | TRBV30 | NA | TGTGCCTGGAGTGCCGTTGGGGACAGGGGATCCTACGAGCAGTACTTC | CAWSAVGDRGSYEQYF
TRBJ1-2 | NA | TRBV5-8 | NA | TGTGCCAGCACCCTGGGGGACCGAACAATCTATGGCTACACCTTC | CASTLGDRTIYGYTF
TRBJ2-5 | TRBD2 | TRBV27 | few | TGTGCCAGCAGTCCTTCACTAGCGGGAGTAGGAGAGACCCAGTACTTC | CASSPSLAGVGETQYF
TRBJ1-1 | NA | TRBV11-2 | NA | TGTGCCAGCAGTCTCAGGGCGGCGAACACTGAAGCTTTCTTT | CASSLRAANTEAFF
TRBJ1-2 | TRBD1 | TRBV5-8 | few | TGTGCCAGCAGACCCATGGGACAGGGGGCTGAGGGCTACACCTTC | CASRPMGQGAEGYTF
TRBJ2-1 | TRBD2 | TRBV29-1 | NA | TGCAGCGTTGGCTCAGCGGGAGTAAGTAATGAGCAGTTCTTC | CSVGSAGVSNEQFF
TRBJ2-7 | NA | TRBV29-1 | NA | TGCAGCGTTGGTGGCACTCAAAACGAGCAGTACTTC | CSVGGTQNEQYF
TRBJ1-1 | NA | TRBV9 | NA | TGTGCCAGCAGCGAGGGCCTGAACACTGAAGCTTTCTTT | CASSEGLNTEAFF
TRBJ2-1 | NA | TRBV7-9 | NA | TGTGCCAGCAGCTTAGCGCGAGCGGGACATTACAATGAGCAGTTCTTC | CASSLARAGHYNEQFF
TRBJ2-2 | TRBD2 | TRBV12-5 | NA | TGTGCTAGTGGTCCCCCGGGGACTAGCGGTGGTGGCGGGGAGCTGTTTTTT | CASGPPGTSGGGGELFF
TRBJ2-7 | NA | TRBV6-5 | few | TGTGCCAGCAGTATCAGCAGGGCAGGTACCTACGAGCAGTACTTC | CASSISRAGTYEQYF
TRBJ2-1 | NA | TRBV19 | NA | TGTGCCAGTAGTATTACCGCAGGAAGCTCCTACAATGAGCAGTTCTTC | CASSITAGSSYNEQFF
TRBJ1-2 | NA | TRBV2 | NA | TGTGCCAGCAGGGAGTTGGGGGGCTCGATCTATGGCTACACCTTC | CASRELGGSIYGYTF
TRBJ2-3 | TRBD2 | TRBV28 | NA | TGTGCCAGCAGTTCCACGGGACTAGCGGGAGTAGATACGCAGTATTTT | CASSSTGLAGVDTQYF
TRBJ1-1 | TRBD1 | TRBV28 | NA | TGTGCCAGCATAGCAGGGGACAGGTTTTTTGGCACTGAAGCTTTCTTT | CASIAGDRFFGTEAFF
TRBJ2-1 | TRBD1 | TRBV4-1 | NA | TGCGCCAGCAGCCCGGGACAGCCTATCAATGAGCAGTTCTTC | CASSPGQPINEQFF
TRBJ2-4 | NA | TRBV2 | once | TGTGCCAGCAGTGAAAAGCTCCCCAAAAACATTCAGTACTTC | CASSEKLPKNIQYF
TRBJ2-7 | TRBD2 | TRBV5-1 | NA | TGCGCCAGCAGCTTGGTACTAGCGGGAGCCGAGCAGTACTTC | CASSLVLAGAEQYF
TRBJ1-4 | TRBD1 | TRBV15 | NA | TGTGCCACCAGCAGAGGACAGGGAGGCGAAAAACTGTTTTTT | CATSRGQGGEKLFF
TRBJ1-1 | TRBD1 | TRBV6-1 | NA | TGTGCCAGCAGTGAAGTAACAGGGGAGGGCACTGAAGCTTTCTTT | CASSEVTGEGTEAFF
TRBJ2-7 | TRBD2 | TRBV28 | NA | TGTGCCAGCAGTTTAGCTGCTAGCGGGGACTACGAGCAGTACTTC | CASSLAASGDYEQYF
TRBJ2-2 | TRBD2 | TRBV9 | NA | TGTGCCAGCAGCCCCGGACTAGCGGGCGTAGACGGGGAGCTGTTTTTT | CASSPGLAGVDGELFF
TRBJ2-3 | NA | TRBV30 | once | TGTGCCTGGAGCGCGGGGGCGGGCACAGATACGCAGTATTTT | CAWSAGAGTDTQYF
TRBJ2-3 | NA | TRBV6-4 | NA | TGTGCCAGCAGTGACTCGACCACAGATACGCAGTATTTT | CASSDSTTDTQYF
TRBJ1-2 | TRBD1 | TRBV6-6 | NA | TGTGCCAGCAGTCGGGGACAGAAATTGATTAACTATGGCTACACCTTC | CASSRGQKLINYGYTF
TRBJ2-1 | TRBD2 | TRBV4-1 | NA | TGCGCCAGCAGGGCTACTAGCGAAGAGCAGTTCTTC | CASRATSEEQFF
TRBJ1-2 | TRBD1 | TRBV19 | NA | TGTGCCAGTAGCTCAGGGGGAGTATACGGCTACACCTTC | CASSSGGVYGYTF
TRBJ2-3 | TRBD2 | TRBV4-2 | few | TGTGCCAGCAGCCAAGATCTAGCGGGAGGCACAGATACGCAGTATTTT | CASSQDLAGGTDTQYF
TRBJ2-3 | NA | TRBV7-2 | NA | TGTGCCAGCAGCTTAGGCCGGAGCACAGATACGCAGTATTTT | CASSLGRSTDTQYF
TRBJ2-1 | NA | TRBV10-1 | once | TGCGCCAGCAGTGAGAGCTCCTACAATGAGCAGTTCTTC | CASSESSYNEQFF
TRBJ1-1 | NA | TRBV5-1 | NA | TGCGCCAGCAGCTTGTCCCGGGGAGCAGAAGCTTTCTTT | CASSLSRGAEAFF